These 20 T cell receptor beta chains were sequenced from one sample in a study of breast tumors, draining lymph nodes, adjacent tissues. TCRdb analysed the multiplex PCR reads with MiXCR anew, one entry per CDR3 protein. The sample consists of approximately 47,000 distinct CDR3 sequences, under 25% of them appearing once. The source material was breast tumor tissue. The receptors were sampled from a female donor with breast cancer. Some clones in this sample may be carry-over from other donors' samples.

With regard to this clonotype: Relative to the germline gene, one junction end is altered; a read error may explain this. V is TRBV5-4 and J is TRBJ1-3, with D maybe TRBD1 (5 bases). The CDR3 is 16 amino acids. Germline loops: CDR1 SGHNT, CDR2 YYREEE (reference sequence). DNA of the CDR3: TGTGCTAGCGGGTACTGGGACGGGTTCTCTGGAAACACCGTATATTTT. Translated, it gives CASGYWDGFSGNTVYF.

This clonotype has ten or more counts. The V gene is TRBV11-3, the J gene TRBJ2-2; D might be TRBD1 or TRBD2, each matching 5 bases. The germline V gene has CDR1 SGHNT and CDR2 YENEEA. CDR3 length: 15 residues. Deletions cut 6 bases from V and 1 base from J, with 12 bases between. The DNA of the CDR3 is TGTGCCAGCAGTTTCACAGGACTGAACACCGGGGAGCTGTTTTTT. Residues: CASSFTGLNTGELFF.

This clonotype was recorded many times. This CDR3 reads CASSPLRDFSYEQYF. The CDR3 bases are TGTGCCAGCAGCCCCTTAAGGGATTTCTCCTACGAGCAGTACTTC. The chain is built from TRBV5-6 and TRBJ2-7; D is ambiguous. Trimming pared 4 bases from V and 0 bases from J, leaving 14 bases between. The CDR3 extends over 15 amino acids. The germline V gene encodes CDR1 SGHDT and CDR2 YYEEEE.

The table lists this clonotype with many counts. V is TRBV2 and J is TRBJ2-3; TRBD2 matches at 9 bases. The J segment lost 2 bases and the V segment lost 10 bases, leaving 10 bases of the junction unmatched. Germline V gene sequence: CDR1 SNHLY, CDR2 FYNNEI. This CDR3 has 15 residues. The CDR3 DNA follows: TGTGCCACCCAATTAGCGGGGGCAAACACAGATACGCAGTATTTT. Protein: CATQLAGANTDTQYF.

The sample holds one count of this clonotype. V is TRBV4-3 and J is TRBJ2-3; the D gene is possibly TRBD2 (6 bases). The germline V and J ends were trimmed by 0 bases and 4 bases, with 11 bases remaining between them. Germline V CDR1 and CDR2: LGHNA, YSLEER. CDR3 size: 15 residues. The CDR3 bases are TGCGCCAGCAGCCAAGATACGGGAGCAGCAGATACGCAGTATTTT. It codes for CASSQDTGAADTQYF.

This clonotype occurred many times. The V call is TRBV20-1, the J call TRBJ1-2, with 9 bases that match TRBD1. This CDR3 region has 15 residues. The germline V gene encodes CDR1 DFQATT and CDR2 SNEGSKA (reference sequence). Trimming removed 5 bases from V and 6 bases from J; junction bases left unmatched: 13. The CDR3 region has the DNA TGCAGTGCTCTGACAGGGGGGGACCATTTTCATGGCTACACCTTC. This sequence encodes CSALTGGDHFHGYTF.

At least ten counts were recorded for this clonotype. The chain recombines TRBV12-3 or TRBV12-4 with TRBJ1-5, with D unclear. This CDR3 is 13 amino acids long. V was shortened by 1 base and J by 6 bases, with 7 bases between the two germline ends. CDR3 in DNA: TGTGCCAGCAGTTTAGAACAGCTTCAGCCCCAGCATTTT. As protein: CASSLEQLQPQHF.

The table lists this clonotype with many counts. The chain is built from TRBV12-3 or TRBV12-4 and TRBJ1-2; 7 bases align to TRBD1. This CDR3 has 15 amino acids. The V gene end was trimmed by 3 bases and the J gene end by 8 bases; junction bases not matched to a gene: 12. The CDR3 DNA reads TGTGCCAGCAGTTTTTTGAAAGGGGGCGCTGGGGGCTACACCTTC. Translation: CASSFLKGGAGGYTF.

This clonotype was counted many times. The chain employs TRBV11-3 and TRBJ2-1; no reliable D call. The CDR3 has 14 residues. The germline V gene encodes CDR1 SGHNT and CDR2 YENEEA. Trimming removed 1 base from V and 4 bases from J, with 8 bases in between. The CDR3 region has the DNA TGTGCCAGCAGCTTAGCTGGGCAATACAATGAGCAGTTCTTC. The encoded protein is CASSLAGQYNEQFF.

This clonotype was detected many times. The V gene is TRBV10-3, the J gene TRBJ2-1; TRBD2 might be the D (5 bases). The V end was cut by 2 bases, the J end by 6 bases, with 5 bases between. Germline V gene lookup returns CDR1 ENHRY and CDR2 SYGVKD. This CDR3 has 12 amino acids. The CDR3 region has the DNA TGTGCCATCAGTGAGCGGGGCAATGAGCAGTTCTTC. It codes for CAISERGNEQFF.

Concerning this clonotype itself: The junction shows a germline mismatch at one end, possibly a read error. This sequence joins TRBV12-3 or TRBV12-4 and TRBJ2-5; D not certain. The CDR3 covers 13 residues. CDR3 in DNA: TGTGCCAGCAGTTTAGGTCCCCAAGAGACCCTGTACTTC. Translated, it gives CASSLGPQETLYF.

At least ten counts were recorded for this clonotype. The chain joins TRBV5-1 to TRBJ2-5; the D gene is possibly TRBD1 (5 bases). The CDR3 totals 14 residues. The V end lost 0 bases, the J end lost 4 bases, and 10 bases lay between the germline ends. In germline, CDR1 is SGHRS, CDR2 YFSETQ. CDR3 amino acids: CASSLEAGRETQYF. The CDR3 region has the DNA TGCGCCAGCAGCTTGGAGGCAGGGCGAGAGACCCAGTACTTC.

This clonotype was seen many times. The chain has TRBV19 and TRBJ1-2; TRBD1 aligns across 8 bases. From germline, CDR1 is LNHDA and CDR2 SQIVND (reference sequence). The CDR3 consists of 13 residues. With V trimmed by 10 bases and J by 7 bases, 11 bases remained unmatched. CDR3 DNA sequence: TGTGCCATCGATTCACGACAGGGGTCTGGCTACACCTTC. Its protein is CAIDSRQGSGYTF.

This clonotype was counted ten times or more. The rearrangement joins TRBV20-1 to TRBJ1-6; 10 bases map to TRBD1. CDR3 size: 14 residues. The germline V gene has CDR1 DFQATT and CDR2 SNEGSKA (reference sequence). V trimming: 4 bases; J trimming: 7 bases; junction bases outside the gene matches: 4. Here the CDR3 reads CSAIRTGGNSPLHF. CDR3 nucleotides: TGCAGTGCTATTAGGACAGGGGGGAATTCACCCCTCCACTTT.

This clonotype was counted a few times. The rearrangement links TRBV6-4 to TRBJ2-1; D might be TRBD1 (6 bases). The CDR3 loop spans 13 amino acids. V was pared by 2 bases and J by 9 bases, with 11 bases between. Germline CDR1 reads MRHNA; CDR2 reads SNTAGT. The DNA of the CDR3 is TGTGCCAGCAGTGACACAGGGAACGGTGAGCAGTTCTTC. This gives the protein CASSDTGNGEQFF.

The chain carries TRBV9 and TRBJ1-1, with TRBD1 as a possible D gene (5 bases). The CDR3 is made up of 15 amino acids. Trimming took 0 bases from V and 5 from J, leaving 14 bases between them. Germline V gene data show CDR1 as SGDLS and CDR2 as YYNGEE. As DNA, the CDR3 is TGTGCCAGCAGCGTAGGTGGGTGGGGGTTTACTGAAGCTTTCTTT. Residues: CASSVGGWGFTEAFF.

This clonotype was recorded many times. This chain's CDR3 is CASSQDSPGRGQETQYF. CDR3 bases: TGCGCCAGCAGCCAAGATTCTCCAGGGAGAGGTCAAGAGACCCAGTACTTC. The J gene is TRBJ2-5, the V gene TRBV4-1; either TRBD1 or TRBD2 may supply D (5 bases each). There are 17 residues in the CDR3. The V end was cut by 0 bases, the J end by 2 bases, with 16 bases between. Germline V gene lookup returns CDR1 MGHRA and CDR2 YSYEKL.

This clonotype is a singleton in its sample. The chain is built from TRBV19 and TRBJ1-1; D not resolved. V was clipped by 3 bases and J by 1 base, with 9 bases between them. CDR3 length: 14 amino acids. Germline assignment: CDR1 LNHDA and CDR2 SQIVND (reference sequence). CDR3 nucleotides: TGTGCCAGTAGTATCAAAAAGGGGAACACTGAAGCTTTCTTT. It codes for CASSIKKGNTEAFF. Supplemented by reference TRBV19 and TRBJ1-1, the full variable domain reads DGGITQSPKYLFRKEGQNVTLSCEQNLNHDAMYWYRQDPGQGLRLIYYSQIVNDFQKGDIAEGYSVSREKKESFPLTVTSAQKNPTAFYLCASSIKKGNTEAFFGQGTRLTVV.

The chain has TRBV28 and TRBJ1-6; D may be TRBD1 (5 bases). This CDR3 is 20 amino acids long. Between the trimmed V and J ends, which lost 8 bases and 7 bases, there was a span of 33 bases. The germline V gene has CDR1 MDHEN and CDR2 SYDVKM. CDR3: CASGTTAGMKGIRENSPLHF. The DNA for the CDR3 is TGTGCCAGCGGGACCACTGCGGGGATGAAGGGGATTCGAGAAAATTCACCCCTCCACTTT.

This clonotype was seen many times. The J gene is TRBJ1-3, the V gene TRBV5-6; D gene uncertain. Trimming took off 7 bases at V and 4 bases at J, with 6 bases between the two ends. Per germline, CDR1 SGHDT and CDR2 YYEEEE. The CDR3 runs 11 residues. The CDR3, as DNA: TGTGCCAGCCACGGAGGAAACACCATATATTTT. Translated, it gives CASHGGNTIYF.